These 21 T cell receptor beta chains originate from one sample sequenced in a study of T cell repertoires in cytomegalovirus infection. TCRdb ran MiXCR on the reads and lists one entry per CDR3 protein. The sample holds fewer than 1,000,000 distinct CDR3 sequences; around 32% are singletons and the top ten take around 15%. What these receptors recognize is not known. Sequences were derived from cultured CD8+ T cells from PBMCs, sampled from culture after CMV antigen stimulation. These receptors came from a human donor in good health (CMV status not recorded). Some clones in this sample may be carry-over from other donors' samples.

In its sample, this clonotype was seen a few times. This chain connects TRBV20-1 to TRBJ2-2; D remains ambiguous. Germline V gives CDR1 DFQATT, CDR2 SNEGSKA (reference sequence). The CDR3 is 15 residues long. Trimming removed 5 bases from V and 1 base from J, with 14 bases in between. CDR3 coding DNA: TGCAGTGCTGAGGCGAGCCGACAGAACACCGGGGAGCTGTTTTTT. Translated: CSAEASRQNTGELFF.

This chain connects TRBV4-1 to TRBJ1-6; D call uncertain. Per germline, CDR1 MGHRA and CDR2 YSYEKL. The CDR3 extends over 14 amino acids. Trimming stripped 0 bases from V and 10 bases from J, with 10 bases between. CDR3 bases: TGCGCCAGCAGCCAAGAGGTTTCCGGGTCACCCCTCCACTTT. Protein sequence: CASSQEVSGSPLHF.

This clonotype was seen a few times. Here the CDR3 DNA reads TGTGCCAGCAGCGTGGGTCGGCGCTCTGGGGCCAACGTCCTGACTTTC. It specifies CASSVGRRSGANVLTF. This chain joins TRBV9 and TRBJ2-6; no definite D call. CDR1 SGDLS and CDR2 YYNGEE come from the germline V gene. The CDR3 extends over 16 amino acids. Trimming took off 2 bases at V and 0 bases at J, with 9 bases between the two ends.

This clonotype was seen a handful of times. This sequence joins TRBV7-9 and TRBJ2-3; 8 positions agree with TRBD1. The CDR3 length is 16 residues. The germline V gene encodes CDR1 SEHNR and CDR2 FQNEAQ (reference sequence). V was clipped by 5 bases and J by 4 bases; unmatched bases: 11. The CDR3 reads CASSLSKDRAPDTQYF. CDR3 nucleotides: TGTGCCAGCAGCCTTAGTAAGGACAGGGCCCCAGATACGCAGTATTTT.

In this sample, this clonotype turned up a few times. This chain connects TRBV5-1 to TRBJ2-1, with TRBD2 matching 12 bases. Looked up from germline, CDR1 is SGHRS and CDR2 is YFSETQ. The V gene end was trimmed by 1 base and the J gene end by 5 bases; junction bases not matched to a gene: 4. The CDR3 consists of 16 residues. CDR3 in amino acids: CASSLRSSGGDNEQFF. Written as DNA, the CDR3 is TGCGCCAGCAGCTTGAGGTCTAGCGGGGGGGACAATGAGCAGTTCTTC.

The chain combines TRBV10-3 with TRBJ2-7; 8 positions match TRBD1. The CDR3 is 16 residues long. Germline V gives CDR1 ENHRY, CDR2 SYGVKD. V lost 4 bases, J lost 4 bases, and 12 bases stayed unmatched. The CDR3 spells CAISVSGGQGMYEQYF. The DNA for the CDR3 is TGTGCCATCAGTGTCAGTGGAGGACAGGGAATGTACGAGCAGTACTTC.

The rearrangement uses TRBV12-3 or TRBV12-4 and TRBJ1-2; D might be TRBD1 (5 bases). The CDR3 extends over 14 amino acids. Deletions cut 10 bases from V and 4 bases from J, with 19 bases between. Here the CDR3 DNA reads TGTGCCACCGACGGGACGGACGGGGGCTATGGCTACACCTTC. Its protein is CATDGTDGGYGYTF.

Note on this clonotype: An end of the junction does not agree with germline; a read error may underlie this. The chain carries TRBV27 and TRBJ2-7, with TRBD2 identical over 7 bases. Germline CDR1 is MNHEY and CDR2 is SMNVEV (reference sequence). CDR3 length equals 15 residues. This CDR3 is CANSLMRGFSYEQYF. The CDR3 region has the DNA TGTGCCAACAGTTTAATGCGGGGGTTCTCCTACGAGCAGTACTTC.

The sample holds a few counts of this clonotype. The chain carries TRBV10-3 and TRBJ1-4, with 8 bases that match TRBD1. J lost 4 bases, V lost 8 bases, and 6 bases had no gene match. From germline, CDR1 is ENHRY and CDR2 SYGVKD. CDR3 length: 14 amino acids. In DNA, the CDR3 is TGTGCCATCGGAACAGGGGGTCTTAATGAAAAACTGTTTTTT. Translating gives CAIGTGGLNEKLFF.

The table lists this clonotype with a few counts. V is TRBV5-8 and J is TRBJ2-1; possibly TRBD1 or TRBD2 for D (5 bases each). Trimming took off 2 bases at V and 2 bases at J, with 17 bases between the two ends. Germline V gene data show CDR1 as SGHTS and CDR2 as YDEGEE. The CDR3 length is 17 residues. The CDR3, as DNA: TGTGCCAGCAGCTTCTGGACGGAACTGGGGGCCTACAATGAGCAGTTCTTC. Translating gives CASSFWTELGAYNEQFF. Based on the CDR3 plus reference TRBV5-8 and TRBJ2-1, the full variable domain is EAGVTQSPTHLIKTRGQQATLRCSPISGHTSVYWYQQALGLGLQFLLWYDEGEERNRGNFPPRFSGRQFPNYSSELNVNALELEDSALYLCASSFWTELGAYNEQFFGPGTRLTVL.

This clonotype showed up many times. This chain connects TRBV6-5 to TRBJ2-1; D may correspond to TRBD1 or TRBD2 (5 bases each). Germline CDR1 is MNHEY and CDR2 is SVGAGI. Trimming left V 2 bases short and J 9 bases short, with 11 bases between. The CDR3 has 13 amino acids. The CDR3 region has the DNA TGTGCCAGCAGTTACGGTGGGGCGGGTGAGCAGTTCTTC. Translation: CASSYGGAGEQFF.

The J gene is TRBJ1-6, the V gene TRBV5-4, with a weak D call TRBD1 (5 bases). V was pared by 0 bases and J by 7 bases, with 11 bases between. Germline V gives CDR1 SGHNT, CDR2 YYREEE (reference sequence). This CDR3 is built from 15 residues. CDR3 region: CASSLGYGANSPLHF. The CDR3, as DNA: TGTGCCAGCAGCTTGGGGTATGGGGCCAATTCACCCCTCCACTTT. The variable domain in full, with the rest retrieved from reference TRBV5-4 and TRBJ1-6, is ETGVTQSPTHLIKTRGQQVTLRCSSQSGHNTVSWYQQALGQGPQFIFQYYREEENGRGNFPPRFSGLQFPNYSSELNVNALELDDSALYLCASSLGYGANSPLHFGNGTRLTVT.

The CDR3 loop reads CASGLGLQGTTTGELFF. The CDR3 DNA reads TGTGCTAGTGGTTTGGGCCTACAGGGGACGACCACCGGGGAGCTGTTTTTT. The chain employs TRBV12-5 and TRBJ2-2, with 7 nucleotides matching TRBD1. V lost 1 base, J lost 4 bases, and 9 bases stayed unmatched. The CDR3 extends over 17 amino acids. Germline V CDR1 and CDR2: LGHNT, FRNRAP.

The CDR3 DNA is TGTGCCAGCAGTTTATCGGGGACTAGCGGGGGGCTTCAAGAGACCCAGTACTTC. It is translated as CASSLSGTSGGLQETQYF. This rearrangement joins TRBV27 to TRBJ2-5; TRBD2 matches 15 bases. The germline gives CDR1 MNHEY, CDR2 SMNVEV (reference sequence). With V trimmed by 0 bases and J by 2 bases, 4 bases remained unmatched. The length of the CDR3 is 18 residues.

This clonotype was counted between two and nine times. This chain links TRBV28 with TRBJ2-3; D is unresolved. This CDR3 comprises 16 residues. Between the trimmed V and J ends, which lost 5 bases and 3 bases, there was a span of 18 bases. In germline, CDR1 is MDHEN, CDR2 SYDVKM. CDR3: CASSLGSALRTDTQYF. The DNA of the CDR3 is TGTGCCAGCAGTCTTGGGTCTGCCCTTAGGACAGATACGCAGTATTTT.

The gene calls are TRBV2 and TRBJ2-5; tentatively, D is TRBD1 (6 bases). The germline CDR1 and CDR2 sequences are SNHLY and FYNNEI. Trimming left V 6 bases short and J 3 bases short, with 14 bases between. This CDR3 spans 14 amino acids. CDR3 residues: CASSGRGREETQYF. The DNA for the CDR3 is TGTGCCAGCAGCGGCAGGGGCCGAGAAGAGACCCAGTACTTC.

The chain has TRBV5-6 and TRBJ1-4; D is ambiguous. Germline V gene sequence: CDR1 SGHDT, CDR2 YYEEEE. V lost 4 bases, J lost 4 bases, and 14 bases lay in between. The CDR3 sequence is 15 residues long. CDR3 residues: CASSPKPVVNEKLFF. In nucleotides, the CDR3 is TGTGCCAGCAGCCCTAAGCCGGTGGTTAATGAAAAACTGTTTTTT.

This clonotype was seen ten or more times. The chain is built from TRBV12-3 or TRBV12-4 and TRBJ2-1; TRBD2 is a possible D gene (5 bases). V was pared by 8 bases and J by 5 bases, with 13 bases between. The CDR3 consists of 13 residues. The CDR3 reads CASSGSGNNEQFF. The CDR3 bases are TGTGCCAGCTCGGGGTCGGGGAACAATGAGCAGTTCTTC.

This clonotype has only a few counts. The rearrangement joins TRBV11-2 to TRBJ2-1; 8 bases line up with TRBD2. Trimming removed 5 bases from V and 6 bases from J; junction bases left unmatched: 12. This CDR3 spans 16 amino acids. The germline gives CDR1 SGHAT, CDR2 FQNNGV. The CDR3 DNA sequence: TGTGCCAGCAGCCTTTGGGCGGGGGGCCTCCCCAATGAGCAGTTCTTC. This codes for CASSLWAGGLPNEQFF.

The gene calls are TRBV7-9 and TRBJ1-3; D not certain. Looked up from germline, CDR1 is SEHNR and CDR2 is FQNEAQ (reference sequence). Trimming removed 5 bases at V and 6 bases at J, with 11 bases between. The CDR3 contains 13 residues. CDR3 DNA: TGTGCCAGCAGCCCCCCCGGGGAAAACACCATATATTTT. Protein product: CASSPPGENTIYF.

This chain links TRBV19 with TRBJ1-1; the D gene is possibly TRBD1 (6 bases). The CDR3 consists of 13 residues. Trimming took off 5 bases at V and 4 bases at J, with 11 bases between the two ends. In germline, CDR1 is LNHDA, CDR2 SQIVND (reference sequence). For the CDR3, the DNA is TGTGCCAGTAGTGTCCCGGGGGCCACTGAAGCTTTCTTT. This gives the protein CASSVPGATEAFF.